Listed below are T cell receptor beta chains from one sample, sequenced in a study of T cell responses to AZD1222 COVID-19 vaccine. Only in-frame clones appear in the TCRdb table, and some are missing; sequencing was by immunoSEQ multiplex PCR. The table has 150,000 or so clones, about 92% seen once. Sequencing was performed on peripheral blood, taken 28 days after the second AZD1222 dose. Receptor source: an adult who received the AZD1222 COVID-19 vaccine. CDR3s include the opening cysteine and the closing phenylalanine or tryptophan. The order of the fields is J gene, V gene, CDR3 length, D gene, clone size, CDR3 DNA, CDR3 protein. D genes are given only for firm matches. Part of the rows lack a size; the others show once, few, many or a class for expanded clones.

>TRBJ1-4|TRBV6-5|15|TRBD1|-
TGTGCCAGCAGCCGCGACAGGGGGTTCAATGAAAAACTGTTTTTT
CASSRDRGFNEKLFF
>TRBJ1-3|TRBV6-5|13|-|-
TGTGCCAGCAGTTACACTGGGTCCGGCACCATATATTTT
CASSYTGSGTIYF
>TRBJ2-1|TRBV11-1|15|TRBD2|-
TGTGCCAGCAGCTTAGCACTAGCGGGCGACAATGAGCAGTTCTTC
CASSLALAGDNEQFF
>TRBJ2-7|TRBV7-2|14|-|-
TGTGCCAGCAGCTTGGAGGGCAGGGCCTACGAGCAGTACTTC
CASSLEGRAYEQYF
>TRBJ2-7|TRBV28|12|-|-
TGTGCCAGCAGTTTGATGGGGCGGGAGCAGTACTTC
CASSLMGREQYF
>TRBJ2-5|TRBV24-1|16|-|-
TGTGCCACCAGTGATTCTGTAGGGGGGCTCCAAGAGACCCAGTACTTC
CATSDSVGGLQETQYF
>TRBJ2-2|TRBV7-9|15|TRBD2|-
TGTGCCAGCACCGGGCTAGCGGCCCACACCGGGGAGCTGTTTTTT
CASTGLAAHTGELFF
>TRBJ1-2|TRBV5-6|14|-|once
TGTGCCAGCAGCCTCGGGACGGTGAACTATGGCTACACCTTC
CASSLGTVNYGYTF
>TRBJ1-2|TRBV12-3/TRBV12-4|13|-|few
TGTGCCAGCAGTTTAGTCGCTAGATATGGCTACACCTTC
CASSLVARYGYTF
>TRBJ1-2|TRBV6-2/TRBV6-3|13|TRBD1|-
TGTGCCAGCAGTCACACAGGGGCTGCTGGCTACACCTTC
CASSHTGAAGYTF
>TRBJ1-2|TRBV28|15|-|-
TGTGCCAGCAACTCAAGTCCTCAGGGCTTCTATGGCTACACCTTC
CASNSSPQGFYGYTF
>TRBJ2-7|TRBV2|13|-|-
TGTGCCAGCAATCGTCGCTGGACCTACGAGCAGTACTTC
CASNRRWTYEQYF
>TRBJ2-7|TRBV7-9|13|-|once
TGTGCCAGCAGCCAAAACCCGTCCTACGAGCAGTACTTC
CASSQNPSYEQYF
>TRBJ2-7|TRBV5-1|15|-|-
TGCGCCAGCAGCTTGCGGGCGGAGGCGACCCACGAGCAGTACTTC
CASSLRAEATHEQYF
>TRBJ2-7|TRBV10-3|14|-|-
TGTGCCATCAGAAGCGTTACTACGACCTACGAGCAGTACTTC
CAIRSVTTTYEQYF
>TRBJ1-2|TRBV5-1|14|-|-
TGCGCCAGCAGCTTTGACAGCATAGTCTATGGCTACACCTTC
CASSFDSIVYGYTF
>TRBJ2-4|TRBV12-3/TRBV12-4|12|-|-
TGTGCCAGCAGTTTAACCGGCTACATTCAGTACTTC
CASSLTGYIQYF
>TRBJ1-1|TRBV19|16|-|-
TGTGCCAGTAGCCGCGGCGCGGAGGTTCTGAACACTGAAGCTTTCTTT
CASSRGAEVLNTEAFF
>TRBJ1-5|TRBV6-2/TRBV6-3|16|TRBD1|-
TGTGCCAGCAGTTACACTGGACAGGGAAACAATCAGCCCCAGCATTTT
CASSYTGQGNNQPQHF
>TRBJ2-3|TRBV28|17|TRBD2|once
TGTGCCAGCAGTATGATCCTAGCGGGAGTTGGGCGAGATACGCAGTATTTT
CASSMILAGVGRDTQYF
>TRBJ1-6|TRBV15|17|-|-
TGTGCCACCAGCAGAGATCTGGCACCCCCGGGGGATTCACCCCTCCACTTT
CATSRDLAPPGDSPLHF
>TRBJ2-5|TRBV3-1/TRBV3-2|19|TRBD2|-
TGTGCCAGCAGCCAAGATTGGGGGCTAGCGGGGGGAATCCAAGAGACCCAGTACTTC
CASSQDWGLAGGIQETQYF
>TRBJ1-5|TRBV11-2|14|TRBD1|-
TGTGCCAGCAGCTCGGACAGGGGAGGTCAGCCCCAGCATTTT
CASSSDRGGQPQHF
>TRBJ2-1|TRBV14|20|TRBD2|-
TGTGCCAGCAGCCCGCCTAGGCCTAGCGGGAGGGCCACTTACTACAATGAGCAGTTCTTC
CASSPPRPSGRATYYNEQFF
>TRBJ1-4|TRBV24-1|14|-|-
TGTGCCACCAGTGATTCGACCTCGGAGGGGAAACTGTTTTTT
CATSDSTSEGKLFF
>TRBJ1-4|TRBV5-1|14|-|-
TGCGCCAGCAGCTCGCCGGACGGGAATGAAAAACTGTTTTTT
CASSSPDGNEKLFF
>TRBJ2-7|TRBV7-9|14|TRBD1|-
TGTGCCAGCAGCTTAGGGACAGGAGTAGACGAGCAGTACTTC
CASSLGTGVDEQYF
>TRBJ2-3|TRBV5-1|14|-|-
TGCGCCAGCAGCTTGGGGCAGGGATGGGATACGCAGTATTTT
CASSLGQGWDTQYF
>TRBJ2-2|TRBV7-7|15|-|-
TGTGCTAGCAGCCCGAGGAGCCCCGGTGACGGGGAGCTGTTTTTT
CASSPRSPGDGELFF
>TRBJ1-2|TRBV28|14|-|-
TGTGCCAGCAGCCCACGAAGCAGGAACTATGGCTACACCTTC
CASSPRSRNYGYTF
>TRBJ2-1|TRBV11-3|14|-|once
TGTGCCAGCAGCTTAGCGTCGTCCTACAATGAGCAGTTCTTC
CASSLASSYNEQFF
>TRBJ2-2|TRBV11-3|16|TRBD1|-
TGTGCCAGCAGCGGTTCCGGGACAGGGACACTCGGGGAGCTGTTTTTT
CASSGSGTGTLGELFF
>TRBJ1-1|TRBV20-1|11|-|-
TGCAGTGCTAGACCGGCAGCTGAAGCTTTCTTT
CSARPAAEAFF
>TRBJ1-5|TRBV28|14|-|-
TGTGCCAGCAGTCGTCAGGGGTTCTATCAGCCCCAGCATTTT
CASSRQGFYQPQHF
>TRBJ1-3|TRBV7-2|17|-|-
TGTGCCAGCAGCTTAGATCGTCCAGGGGTAGCTGGAAACACCATATATTTT
CASSLDRPGVAGNTIYF
>TRBJ1-4|TRBV5-8|12|-|once
TGTGCCAGCAGCTTGGCAGGGGTGAAACTGTTTTTT
CASSLAGVKLFF
>TRBJ2-5|TRBV9|14|-|once
TGTGCCAGCAGCGTAGGCGGGGCCGTGTGGACCCAGTACTTC
CASSVGGAVWTQYF
>TRBJ1-1|TRBV28|16|-|once
TGTGCCAGCAGTTTTAGTCAATGGGGGCGGAACACTGAAGCTTTCTTT
CASSFSQWGRNTEAFF
>TRBJ1-5|TRBV7-9|13|-|-
TGTGCCAGCAGCTTATTGGGGGTAGGGCCCCAGCATTTT
CASSLLGVGPQHF
>TRBJ2-7|TRBV13|16|-|-
TGTGCCAGCAGCTTAGGATGGGGAGTGAGAGCCTACGAGCAGTACTTC
CASSLGWGVRAYEQYF
>TRBJ2-7|TRBV2|15|-|once
TGTGCCAGCAGTGAGCAGAGGGGGAGCTCCTACGAGCAGTACTTC
CASSEQRGSSYEQYF
>TRBJ1-1|TRBV6-6|13|-|-
TGTGCCAGCAGCCAAATTTTGAACACTGAAGCTTTCTTT
CASSQILNTEAFF
>TRBJ1-6|TRBV3-1/TRBV3-2|14|-|-
TGTGCCAGCAGCCTCCCGAGGTCGGGTTCACCCCTCCACTTT
CASSLPRSGSPLHF
>TRBJ2-7|TRBV5-1|15|TRBD1|-
TGCGCCAGCAGCCTAGGACAGGCCGCGTCCTACGAGCAGTACTTC
CASSLGQAASYEQYF
>TRBJ1-1|TRBV9|12|-|-
TGTGCCAGCAGCGTAGCTACAGGGAGAGCTTTCTTT
CASSVATGRAFF
>TRBJ2-2|TRBV5-1|15|-|-
TGCGCCAGCAGCTTGGCGGCGGGGTCCATCTGGGAGCTGTTTTTT
CASSLAAGSIWELFF
>TRBJ1-5|TRBV28|14|-|-
TGTGCCAGCAGCCTCGGGGCGGTCGGGCAGCCCCAGCATTTT
CASSLGAVGQPQHF
>TRBJ1-3|TRBV4-2|15|-|-
TGTGCCAGCAGCCAAGATCCCGCGGCGGCAAACACCATATATTTT
CASSQDPAAANTIYF